This TCR beta chain was sequenced during a study of molecular identifiers for immune sequencing clone quantification. Sorting isolated naive CD8 T cells as CD8+CD4-CCR7+CD45RA+ events. Trimming pared 1 base from V and 0 bases from J, leaving 15 bases between. Germline CDR1 is SQVTM and CDR2 is ANQGSEA. This CDR3 is 16 amino acids long. TCRdb reprocessed the PCR reads with MiXCR, giving one entry per CDR3 protein. In the table there are more than 85,000 distinct CDR3 sequences, about 35% of which are singletons. This clonotype showed up just a few times. The V call is TRBV29-1, the J call TRBJ1-1; D is possibly TRBD1 (6 bases). This receptor was obtained from a human donor in good health. Some libraries in this study had Jurkat cell RNA spiked in. Sequenced material: naive CD8+ T cells from blood, with Jurkat cell RNA spiked in. Noted subset: FACS-sorted CD8+CD4-CCR7+CD45RA+ naive T cells. The DNA of the CDR3 is TGCAGCGTTGAAGGGGAGGACAGACTAATGAACACTGAAGCTTTCTTT. Residues: CSVEGEDRLMNTEAFF.